This TCR beta chain came from a study of graft-versus-host responses after intestinal transplantation. Study background: Each recipient received a multivisceral, liver-intestinal, or isolated intestinal graft. Following induction with anti-thymocyte globulin, all recipients were given tacrolimus and steroids for around three years.

The CDR3 sequence is 12 residues long. Germline V gives CDR1 SGHDN, CDR2 FVKESK. Trimming stripped 4 bases from V and 5 bases from J, with 8 bases between. Broader study findings: Recipient-marrow GvH clones were detected, some having first appeared in ileum or blood. Allografts of one patient group, those with graft-donor T cell macrochimerism, had high graft-versus-host to host-versus-graft clonal ratios.

Remarks on this clone: Its cognate antigen is unknown. Other DNA sequences within the sample encode an identical CDR3.

Intraepithelial and lamina propria lymphocytes were freed from processed graft tissue. Using immunoSEQ multiplex PCR, the repertoire was profiled, and TCRdb retains in-frame clones only, with some absent. The sample comprises 35,000 to 40,000 clones, approximately 86% of which are singletons, and around 17% rests with the top ten. The chain recombines TRBV14 with TRBJ2-5; D unclear. The TCR sequence derives from a human patient who received an intestinal transplant, so some T cells may come from the graft donor. The sample in question was ileum tissue, obtained around seven months after intestinal transplant. The CDR3 nucleotides are TGTGCCAGCAGCCTCCAGAGGGAGACCCAGTACTTC. Residues: CASSLQRETQYF.